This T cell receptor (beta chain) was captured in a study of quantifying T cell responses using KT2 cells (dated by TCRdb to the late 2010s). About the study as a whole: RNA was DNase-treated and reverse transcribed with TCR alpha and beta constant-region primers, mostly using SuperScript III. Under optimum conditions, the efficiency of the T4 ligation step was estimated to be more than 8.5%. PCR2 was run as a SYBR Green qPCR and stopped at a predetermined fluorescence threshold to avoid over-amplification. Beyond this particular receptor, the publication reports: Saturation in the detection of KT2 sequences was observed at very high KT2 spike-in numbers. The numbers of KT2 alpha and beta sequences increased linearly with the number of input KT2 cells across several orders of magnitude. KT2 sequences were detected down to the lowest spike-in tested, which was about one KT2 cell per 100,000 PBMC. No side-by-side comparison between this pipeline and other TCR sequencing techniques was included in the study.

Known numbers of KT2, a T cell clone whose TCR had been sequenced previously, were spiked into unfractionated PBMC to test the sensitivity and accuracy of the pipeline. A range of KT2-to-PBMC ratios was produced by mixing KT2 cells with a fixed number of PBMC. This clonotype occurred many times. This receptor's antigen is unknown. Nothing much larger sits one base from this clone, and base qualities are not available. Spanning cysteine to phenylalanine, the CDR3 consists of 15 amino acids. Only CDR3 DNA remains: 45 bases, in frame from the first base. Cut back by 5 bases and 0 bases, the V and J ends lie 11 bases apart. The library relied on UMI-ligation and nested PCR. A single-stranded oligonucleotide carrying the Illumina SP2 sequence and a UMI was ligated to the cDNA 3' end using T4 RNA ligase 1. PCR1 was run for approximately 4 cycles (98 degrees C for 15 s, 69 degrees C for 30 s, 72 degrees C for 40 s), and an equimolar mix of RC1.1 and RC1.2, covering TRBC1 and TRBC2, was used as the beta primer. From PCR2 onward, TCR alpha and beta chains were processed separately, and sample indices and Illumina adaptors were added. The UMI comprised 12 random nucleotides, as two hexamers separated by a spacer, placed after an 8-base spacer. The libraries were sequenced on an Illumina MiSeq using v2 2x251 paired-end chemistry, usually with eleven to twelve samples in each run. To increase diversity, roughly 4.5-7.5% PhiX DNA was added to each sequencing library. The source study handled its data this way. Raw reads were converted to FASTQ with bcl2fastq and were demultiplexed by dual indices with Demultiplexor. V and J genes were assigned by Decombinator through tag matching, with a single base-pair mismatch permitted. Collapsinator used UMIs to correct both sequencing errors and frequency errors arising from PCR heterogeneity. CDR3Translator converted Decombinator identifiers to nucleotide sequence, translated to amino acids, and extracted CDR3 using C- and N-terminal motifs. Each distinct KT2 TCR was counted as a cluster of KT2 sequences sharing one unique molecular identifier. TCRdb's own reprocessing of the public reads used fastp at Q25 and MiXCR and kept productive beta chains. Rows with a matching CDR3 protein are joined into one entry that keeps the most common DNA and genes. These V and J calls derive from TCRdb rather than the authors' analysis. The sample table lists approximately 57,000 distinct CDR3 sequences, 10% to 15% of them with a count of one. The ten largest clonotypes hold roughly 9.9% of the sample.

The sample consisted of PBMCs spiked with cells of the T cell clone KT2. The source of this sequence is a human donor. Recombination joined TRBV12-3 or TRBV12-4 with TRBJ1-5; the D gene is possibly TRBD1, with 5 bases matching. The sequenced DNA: TGTGCCAGCAGTCGACAGTTATATAGCAATCAGCCCCAGCATTTT. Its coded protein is CASSRQLYSNQPQHF.